This T cell receptor beta chain was sequenced in a study of monozygotic twins with inflammatory bowel disease. Reprocessing the 5' RACE reads, TCRdb reports a single entry for every CDR3 protein and omits DNA. Reported are about 450,000 distinct CDR3 sequences; the ten largest clones contain roughly 2.3%. The CDR3 has 14 amino acids. Germline V gene lookup returns CDR1 MNHEY and CDR2 SVGEGT. The sequenced sample was blood. The TCR was taken from a human donor with ulcerative colitis or Crohn's disease, or a healthy co-twin of an affected twin (not recorded which). The chain joins TRBV6-2 or TRBV6-3 to TRBJ2-1; there is no DNA to check the TCRdb D call of TRBD1. CDR3 sequence: CASSEIQDYNEQFF.